This TCR beta chain derives from a study of T cells in localized non-small cell lung cancer (dated by TCRdb to 2020 to 2021). The study in broad terms: Comparing tumors with uninvolved tumor-adjacent lungs, the study looked at the T cell repertoires of approximately 240 patients with early-stage NSCLC. A mean age of around 66 years was recorded for the NSCLC patients, of whom under 150 were male and 95 to 110 were female. The cohort comprised 200 to 300 treatment-naïve NSCLC patients with resected, localized lung tumors.

With respect to this clone: The antigen it recognizes is unknown. Within one base of it there is no much larger clone, and no base qualities were kept.

At diagnosis, peripheral blood, uninvolved tumor-adjacent lung and tumor were collected and stored as a combination of fresh-frozen and FFPE material. The immunoSEQ Assay was used to sequence TCR beta CDR3 regions from DNA. In the paper's pipeline: To compute T cell density, TCR beta template counts were normalized to usable DNA, which was estimated by amplifying housekeeping genes. Richness was estimated using the preseqR package, with extrapolation to 400,000 templates for PBMC samples and to 120,000 templates for tissue samples. Clonality was calculated as one minus Pielou's evenness. Tissue-enriched TCRs were identified through differential abundance testing performed on productive amino-acid clonotypes, with a minimum total count of 5 and an alpha of 0.1. The Jaccard Index and the Morisita Overlap Index were used to measure repertoire overlap between compartments. GLIPH grouped TCR beta CDR3s together with public tetramer-defined viral CDR3s, and a viral motif had to include at least three viral sequences and also show V-gene enrichment. TCRdb's version of the immuneACCESS table is confined to in-frame rearrangements and falls short of the full clone set. An unresolved V gene accounts for under half of the shortfall where checked; the remainder is of unknown origin. V, J and clone size are taken as reported in that table, and D and trimming were inferred from the DNA itself. The sample table shows roughly 3,200 clones, and 29% are seen once. The ten largest clones capture about 15% of the sample.

Reading the germline V gene gives CDR1 KGHSH and CDR2 LQKENI. The CDR3 contains 14 residues, cysteine and phenylalanine counted. The kept DNA is CDR3 alone, 42 bases in frame from the first base. V is cut back by 0 bases and J by 5 bases, with 3 bases in the junction unmatched. On the study overall, not on this receptor specifically: Because the study design was exploratory, TCR variables were selected using unadjusted p-values without false-discovery rate correction. Higher T cell density in blood was associated with longer overall survival, whereas higher clonality in adjacent lung was associated with shorter survival. Of the top 100 tumor clones, a median of approximately 60 were detected in paired uninvolved adjacent lung; around 27 were also among that lung's top 100. Uninvolved tumor-adjacent lung showed the highest T cell clonality, higher than tumor, which suggests more focused antigenic responses in the adjacent lung. Multi-region tumor sequencing was not performed, so intratumor heterogeneity could not be excluded.

This receptor was identified in a man aged 35-75 years with stage III lung adenocarcinoma. Sequenced here: lung tumor tissue, sampled before any cancer treatment. The sequence is built from TRBV18 and TRBJ2-5, and 7 bases in between align with TRBD1. The CDR3 protein: CASSPPTGWETQYF. The DNA sequence is as follows: TGTGCCAGCTCACCACCGACAGGGTGGGAGACCCAGTACTTC.